This T cell receptor (beta chain) comes out of a study of HIV-infected patients and healthy controls. Many counts were recorded for this clonotype. Follow-up blood was drawn about 14 weeks, roughly three months, after antiretroviral therapy began. No cell fractionation was done, so the repertoire covers all unsorted peripheral blood T cells. Donors lacked febrile or AIDS-related illness, tumors, and hepatitis B or C coinfection. cDNA was made from 500 ng RNA using alpha and beta constant primers. Alpha and beta chain libraries were made separately by chain-specific third strand synthesis with multiplexing indices. Two random hexamers, added before amplification and joined, formed each molecule's 12-nucleotide barcode. TCRdb re-analysed the 5' RACE reads in MiXCR, keeping a single row per CDR3 protein. The sample has 3,500 to 5,500 distinct CDR3 sequences, over 4.5% seen once. This receptor was taken from an adult with HIV infection. The specimen was blood, collected during antiretroviral therapy.

This chain's CDR3 is CASSSPSGKSNEQFF. The CDR3 DNA reads TGTGCCAGCAGCTCTCCTAGCGGGAAGAGCAATGAGCAGTTCTTC. The chain recombines TRBV6-5 with TRBJ2-1; 9 bases fit TRBD2. Germline values: CDR1 MNHEY, CDR2 SVGAGI. CDR3 length: 15 amino acids. Unmatched junction bases numbered 9, after V lost 6 bases and J lost 6 bases.